This T cell receptor (beta chain) is drawn from a study of cytomegalovirus exposure and HLA in healthy donors (dated by TCRdb to 2017 to 2019). In terms of the full investigation: A later analysis indicated that the 95 to 150 validation repertoires were generated on the platform also employed for the 720 or so repertoires of the first cohort. To predict cytomegalovirus infection status, the study combined high-throughput TCR immunosequencing, statistical association of individual TCRs with disease status, and machine learning. Besides the first cohort of hundreds of subjects, a separate validation cohort made up of 120 different subjects was used. The study aimed to test whether signatures of past pathogen exposure could be identified by cataloging public T cell receptors. What the work shows at the level of the full study, not this receptor alone: In a later analysis, TCRs clustered in the first cohort were found to also tend to co-occur in the 120 or so validation repertoires, with roughly 93% of cluster scores above 0. A few of the identified cytomegalovirus-associated TCR beta chains were confirmed in vitro to be specific for cytomegalovirus antigens. A total of about 180 TCR beta chains were listed by the study as associated with cytomegalovirus. The classifier was reported to diagnose cytomegalovirus status with high specificity and sensitivity in both the original and validation cohorts. All 120 or so repertoires were used to score co-occurrence in the validation cohort in a later analysis, because that analysis had no HLA typing for the cohort. It was suggested by the authors that the approach could potentially be generalized to other disease states and immunological phenotypes. While some public TCRs were present in many individuals, most TCR sequences turned up only very rarely across donors.

For this clone: Its antigen is still unknown. No base-level quality is on record; no much larger clone is a single base apart.

Separate from the approximately 700-subject first cohort, the validation cohort of 95 to 150 subjects was the group to which the donors belonged. The library was generated by the immunoSEQ multiplex PCR assay. As for the authors' bioinformatics: A statistical classification framework was built for diagnosing cytomegalovirus status from the catalog of TCR beta chain sequences. This immuneACCESS table, as held by TCRdb, lists in-frame sequences with V and J called but not all clones. Of the missing ones, under half trace to an unresolved V gene in checked studies; the others have no known cause. V and J calls and clone size follow that table, whereas D and trimming were derived from the DNA. Here the sample has about 95,000 clones; around 85% occur a single time. The ten largest clones represent 20% of the sample. V was cut back by 7 bases and J by 4 bases, leaving a gap of 19 bases between them. According to the germline V gene, CDR1 reads SQVTM and CDR2 reads ANQGSEA. Measured from the cysteine to the phenylalanine, the CDR3 is 15 residues long. Only the CDR3 part of the read is kept: 45 bases, read in frame from the first base.

The clonotype comes from a man aged 18-30 years in good health and CMV-seropositive. This sequence uses TRBV29-1 and TRBJ2-2; TRBD2 could be the D gene, as 5 bases match. Sequencing used PBMCs. The CDR3 sequence is CSAAPSGFGTGELFF. In nucleotides, the sequence is TGCAGCGCTGCCCCCTCGGGGTTCGGCACCGGGGAGCTGTTTTTT.